Below are 30 T cell receptor beta chains sequenced from a single sample in a study of lymphopenia after photon versus proton radiotherapy. The assay was immunoSEQ multiplex PCR, and TCRdb's table has in-frame clones only and misses some. Of around 70,000 clones listed, approximately 91% are singletons. The material was peripheral blood, obtained from a patient treated with photon-based radiotherapy. Receptors were obtained from a woman between 70 and 85 years old with pancreatic cancer.

This chain uses TRBV5-1 with TRBJ1-2, with a weak D call TRBD1 (6 bases). CDR1 is SGHRS and CDR2 is YFSETQ in the germline V gene. The V end was cut by 4 bases, the J end by 7 bases, with 17 bases between. The CDR3 extends over 14 amino acids. In DNA, the CDR3 is TGCGCCAGCAGCCTAAGTCCAGGGGAGGTTGGCTACACCTTC. Translating it yields CASSLSPGEVGYTF.

This rearrangement joins TRBV7-9 to TRBJ2-7; D is possibly TRBD2 (7 bases). V was trimmed by 5 bases and J by 5 bases, leaving 19 bases between them. This CDR3 is 15 amino acids long. CDR1 SEHNR and CDR2 FQNEAQ come from the germline V gene (reference sequence). For the CDR3, the DNA is TGTGCCAGCAGCCCCCGGGGGGCGGGAGCCCACGAGCAGTACTTC. This translates into CASSPRGAGAHEQYF.

The gene calls are TRBV7-3 and TRBJ2-5; perhaps TRBD1 as D (6 bases). The CDR3 consists of 15 residues. The germline CDR1 and CDR2 sequences are SGHTA and FQGTGA. Trimming cost V 0 bases and J 2 bases, with 10 bases left between them. The CDR3 DNA follows: TGTGCCAGCAGCTTAACAATAGGACAGCAAGAGACCCAGTACTTC. It codes for CASSLTIGQQETQYF.

The chain has TRBV28 and TRBJ2-2; perhaps D is TRBD1 or TRBD2 (5 bases each). The CDR3 runs 17 residues. Germline CDR1 MDHEN, CDR2 SYDVKM. Deletions cut 6 bases from V and 5 bases from J, with 22 bases between. The CDR3 spells CASSPGGVVGRTGELFF. Written as DNA, the CDR3 is TGTGCCAGCAGCCCCGGAGGAGTGGTGGGGCGAACCGGGGAGCTGTTTTTT.

In this sample, this clone turned up a few times. V gene TRBV25-1 combines with J gene TRBJ1-2, with D unclear. Trimming stripped 4 bases from V and 8 bases from J, with 11 bases between. This CDR3 is 12 amino acids long. The germline V gene encodes CDR1 MGHDK and CDR2 SYGVNS. For the CDR3, the DNA is TGTGCCAGCAGTGCCCCGACGGGAGGCTACACCTTC. Translating gives CASSAPTGGYTF.

This clone has a handful of counts. The chain is built from TRBV30 and TRBJ2-7, with a possible D match to TRBD1 (6 bases). The V gene's germline CDR1 is GTSNPN and CDR2 SVGIG (reference sequence). The CDR3 contains 13 residues. With 5 bases removed from V and 3 bases from J, the gap between germline ends came to 14 bases. Here the CDR3 DNA reads TGTGCCTGGGGAACAGGGACGGACTACGAGCAGTACTTC. This encodes CAWGTGTDYEQYF.

The chain uses TRBV5-6 and TRBJ2-7, with D possibly TRBD1 on 6 matching bases. Per the germline V gene, CDR1 is SGHDT and CDR2 is YYEEEE. Trimming left V 2 bases short and J 4 bases short, with 16 bases between. The CDR3 has 15 amino acids. The CDR3 region has the DNA TGTGCCAGCAGCTTTAGGTGGACAGTAGATTACGAGCAGTACTTC. Encoded protein: CASSFRWTVDYEQYF.

The genes are TRBV19 and TRBJ2-2; perhaps TRBD1 as D (6 bases). The V gene's germline CDR1 is LNHDA and CDR2 SQIVND (reference sequence). V was shortened by 9 bases and J by 4 bases, with 12 bases between the two germline ends. The CDR3 has 13 residues. In DNA, the CDR3 is TGTGCCAGCGCGCAGGGGCCCACCGGGGAGCTGTTTTTT. This encodes CASAQGPTGELFF.

This clone was counted once. This chain connects TRBV7-9 to TRBJ1-1; the D gene is possibly TRBD1 (6 bases). CDR3 length equals 15 residues. Trimming took off 7 bases at V and 1 base at J, with 16 bases between the two ends. Germline V gene data show CDR1 as SEHNR and CDR2 as FQNEAQ (reference sequence). The chain's CDR3 is CASTPQGRGNTEAFF. CDR3 in DNA: TGTGCCAGCACACCTCAGGGGAGGGGGAACACTGAAGCTTTCTTT.

The rearrangement uses TRBV19 and TRBJ1-1, with 7 bases aligning to TRBD1. The ends lost 5 bases at V and 0 bases at J; junction bases unmatched: 6. Germline CDR1 LNHDA, CDR2 SQIVND (reference sequence). The CDR3 has 15 residues. The CDR3 is CASSPKGALNTEAFF. The DNA of the CDR3 is TGTGCCAGTAGTCCCAAGGGGGCCTTGAACACTGAAGCTTTCTTT.

V and J are TRBV11-2 and TRBJ2-3, with unresolved D. The ends were cut back, 5 bases at V and 1 base at J, with 16 bases in the middle. This CDR3 contains 16 residues. Germline V CDR1 and CDR2: SGHAT, FQNNGV. CDR3 coding DNA: TGTGCCAGCAGCCTCCCTGGACGGACCGGCACAGATACGCAGTATTTT. This codes for CASSLPGRTGTDTQYF. The full variable domain, with the rest looked up from reference TRBV11-2 and TRBJ2-3, is EAGVAQSPRYKIIEKRQSVAFWCNPISGHATLYWYQQILGQGPKLLIQFQNNGVVDDSQLPKDRFSAERLKGVDSTLKIQPAKLEDSAVYLCASSLPGRTGTDTQYFGPGTRLTVL.

The V gene is TRBV7-8, the J gene TRBJ1-1; tentative D call: TRBD1 (5 bases). V lost 2 bases to trimming and J lost 0 bases, with 13 bases between them. CDR1 is SGHVS and CDR2 is FQNEAQ in the germline V gene. The CDR3 is made up of 16 amino acids. CDR3 residues: CASSLRPGLLNTEAFF. CDR3 coding DNA: TGTGCCAGCAGCTTACGCCCGGGACTCCTGAACACTGAAGCTTTCTTT.

The chain joins TRBV29-1 to TRBJ2-7; 7 bases align to TRBD2. J was trimmed by 5 bases and V by 6 bases; bases with no gene match: 10. CDR1 and CDR2 (germline): SQVTM, ANQGSEA. The CDR3 totals 13 residues. The CDR3 DNA is TGCAGCGTGGCGACTAGCACTCGCCACGAGCAGTACTTC. It specifies CSVATSTRHEQYF.

This rearrangement joins TRBV9 to TRBJ2-1; maybe TRBD2 (5 bases). Germline-derived CDR1 and CDR2 are SGDLS and YYNGEE. Trimming stripped 4 bases from V and 0 bases from J, with 14 bases between. This CDR3 is built from 16 residues. Written as DNA, the CDR3 is TGTGCCAGCAGCCCTCGGACTTCAATCTCCTACAATGAGCAGTTCTTC. The encoded protein is CASSPRTSISYNEQFF.

CDR3 in DNA: TGTGCCAGCAGTTACGGAGCGGGGTCCACAGATACGCAGTATTTT. This encodes CASSYGAGSTDTQYF. The J gene is TRBJ2-3, the V gene TRBV6-5, with TRBD2 identical over 7 bases. The CDR3 has 15 residues. V trimming: 2 bases; J trimming: 2 bases; junction bases outside the gene matches: 4. Germline CDR1 is MNHEY and CDR2 is SVGAGI.

This clone has only a few counts. This chain links TRBV9 with TRBJ1-4; D is perhaps TRBD1 (5 bases). From germline, CDR1 is SGDLS and CDR2 YYNGEE. This CDR3 spans 18 amino acids. Trimming removed 4 bases at V and 0 bases at J, with 19 bases between. This CDR3 is CASSPGANGGSTNEKLFF. Here the CDR3 DNA reads TGTGCCAGCAGCCCCGGGGCCAACGGGGGGTCAACTAATGAAAAACTGTTTTTT.

The chain combines TRBV7-2 with TRBJ2-1; D call uncertain. Trimming removed 5 bases at V and 0 bases at J, with 14 bases between. Germline V gene data show CDR1 as SGHTA and CDR2 as FQGNSA. This CDR3 comprises 16 residues. The CDR3 protein is CASSLIPRSSYNEQFF. The CDR3 DNA reads TGTGCCAGCAGCCTCATACCAAGGAGCTCCTACAATGAGCAGTTCTTC.

For the CDR3, the DNA is TGCGCCAGCAGCTTGGCAGGGGGCCAAGAGACCCAGTACTTC. This sequence encodes CASSLAGGQETQYF. V usage is TRBV5-1 and J usage is TRBJ2-5, with 7 bases identical to TRBD1. CDR3 length: 14 amino acids. V was pared by 0 bases and J by 1 base, with 0 bases of the junction left unmatched. Germline-derived CDR1 and CDR2 are SGHRS and YFSETQ.

This chain links TRBV19 with TRBJ2-5; TRBD2 matches 10 bases. CDR1 LNHDA and CDR2 SQIVND come from the germline V gene (reference sequence). Trimming cost V 5 bases and J 8 bases; bases outside gene matches: 8. The CDR3 is made up of 14 amino acids. CDR3 nucleotide sequence: TGTGCCAGTAGTTCACGGCTAGCGGGAGTTACCCAGTACTTC. Protein sequence: CASSSRLAGVTQYF.

The chain's CDR3 is CASSTTPLAGGLAGETQYF. CDR3 DNA: TGTGCCAGCAGCACCACGCCGCTAGCGGGAGGCCTCGCGGGGGAGACCCAGTACTTC. The genes are TRBV7-9 and TRBJ2-5; 11 nucleotides agree with TRBD2. Germline loops: CDR1 SEHNR, CDR2 FQNEAQ (reference sequence). This CDR3 is 19 amino acids long. J was trimmed by 5 bases and V by 5 bases; bases with no gene match: 19.

This CDR3 is CASSVVTEAFF. Written as DNA, the CDR3 is TGTGCCAGCAGCGTAGTGACTGAAGCTTTCTTT. J is TRBJ1-1 and V is TRBV9, with no clear D. This CDR3 is 11 amino acids long. V lost 0 bases, J lost 5 bases, and 2 bases lay in between. Germline V gives CDR1 SGDLS, CDR2 YYNGEE.

The chain links TRBV5-1 to TRBJ2-2, with a weak D call TRBD1 (5 bases). The CDR3 runs 16 residues. The germline V gene has CDR1 SGHRS and CDR2 YFSETQ. V was pared by 1 base and J by 6 bases, with 16 bases between. The CDR3 sequence is CASSLSTVRAAGELFF. DNA for the CDR3: TGCGCCAGCAGCTTGTCGACAGTAAGGGCCGCCGGGGAGCTGTTTTTT.

The chain uses TRBV5-1 and TRBJ1-4; TRBD1 is a possible D gene (5 bases). CDR1 and CDR2 (germline): SGHRS, YFSETQ. This CDR3 is built from 17 residues. Trimming removed 2 bases from V and 5 bases from J, with 19 bases in between. The CDR3 region is CASSFVAGRLKNEKLFF. DNA of the CDR3: TGCGCCAGCAGCTTTGTCGCGGGGCGACTTAAGAATGAAAAACTGTTTTTT.

CDR3 bases: TGTGCCAGCAGTGAAGCATGGGCCGGAGAAGCTTTCTTT. This translates into CASSEAWAGEAFF. The chain uses TRBV6-1 and TRBJ1-1; no clear D gene. The CDR3 consists of 13 residues. Trimming stripped 0 bases from V and 8 bases from J, with 10 bases between. Germline V gene sequence: CDR1 MNHNS, CDR2 SASEGT.

The chain is built from TRBV19 and TRBJ2-2; 8 nucleotides agree with TRBD2. Germline assignment: CDR1 LNHDA and CDR2 SQIVND (reference sequence). The V and J ends lost 8 bases and 3 bases, in that order; junction bases with no gene match: 14. This CDR3 spans 17 amino acids. The CDR3 DNA follows: TGTGCCAGTGGAATTGGGACTAGTGGATTGTACACCGGGGAGCTGTTTTTT. Translating gives CASGIGTSGLYTGELFF.

This sequence joins TRBV11-2 and TRBJ2-7; D is uncertain. Germline V gives CDR1 SGHAT, CDR2 FQNNGV. The V end lost 1 base, the J end lost 6 bases, and 10 bases lay between the germline ends. The CDR3 sequence is 13 residues long. This chain's CDR3 is CASSLVRGFEQYF. DNA of the CDR3: TGTGCCAGCAGCTTAGTTCGTGGGTTCGAGCAGTACTTC.

V usage is TRBV7-3 and J usage is TRBJ2-6; D unclear. Germline V gives CDR1 SGHTA, CDR2 FQGTGA. CDR3 length: 14 residues. V was trimmed by 4 bases and J by 2 bases, leaving 6 bases between them. The CDR3 loop is CASSSRTGANVLTF. The CDR3 nucleotides read TGTGCCAGCAGCTCAAGAACTGGGGCCAACGTCCTGACTTTC.

V gene TRBV5-4 combines with J gene TRBJ2-7, with 10 bases aligning to TRBD2. Losses at the gene ends were 4 bases for V and 2 bases for J; bases not matched to a gene: 3. This CDR3 contains 14 residues. Germline CDR1 and CDR2: SGHNT and YYREEE (reference sequence). CDR3 coding DNA: TGTGCCAGCAGCCTCAGCGGGAGGGCCTACGAGCAGTACTTC. This gives the protein CASSLSGRAYEQYF.

The chain is built from TRBV5-1 and TRBJ2-1; D ambiguous. Germline CDR1 is SGHRS and CDR2 is YFSETQ. The CDR3 extends over 15 amino acids. V lost 1 base to trimming and J lost 0 bases, with 8 bases between them. The CDR3 DNA follows: TGCGCCAGCAGCTTGTTGGAGAGCTCCTACAATGAGCAGTTCTTC. Protein: CASSLLESSYNEQFF. The whole variable domain, filled in from reference TRBV5-1 and TRBJ2-1, reads KAGVTQTPRYLIKTRGQQVTLSCSPISGHRSVSWYQQTPGQGLQFLFEYFSETQRNKGNFPGRFSGRQFSNSRSEMNVSTLELGDSALYLCASSLLESSYNEQFFGPGTRLTVL.

This clone was counted a few times. The V and J genes are TRBV7-2 and TRBJ1-2; D perhaps matches TRBD1 (5 bases). The germline V gene encodes CDR1 SGHTA and CDR2 FQGNSA. Between the trimmed V and J ends, which lost 5 bases and 4 bases, there was a span of 8 bases. The CDR3 has 12 residues. The CDR3 sequence: CASSPQVYGYTF. The CDR3 nucleotides are TGTGCCAGCAGCCCACAGGTCTATGGCTACACCTTC.